This T cell receptor beta chain was found in a study of tumor-infiltrating lymphocytes in primary liver carcinoma. For this clonotype: A junction end diverges from the germline sequence, so it may reflect a read error.

The CDR3 contains 15 residues. Germline V lookup: CDR1 SGHNT, CDR2 YENEEA. Synthesis of TCR beta cDNA was carried out from 450 to 650 ng total RNA with a constant-region primer. Construction of TCR beta libraries relied on three successive nested multiplex PCR rounds employing slightly modified ARM-PCR. The opening two PCR rounds, around 11 cycles each, paired TRBV1-TRBV30 forward primers with a C-beta reverse primer. From the multiplex PCR reads, TCRdb called clonotypes with MiXCR, one entry per CDR3 protein. This table holds under 130,000 distinct CDR3 sequences, around 84% found once. Without any cell sorting, roughly 18-34 mg of bulk tissue yielded co-extracted RNA and DNA. Surgeons resected the patients' primary liver carcinomas. The proportion of viable tumor cells exceeded 75% in every tumor sample.

V gene TRBV11-3 combines with J gene TRBJ1-5; a weak D match, TRBD1 (5 bases). Sequenced material: liver tumor tissue from sampling region 3. Subset noted: tumor region T3, left-lateral pole. This TCR derives from a middle-aged man with primary liver carcinoma and hepatitis B virus infection. CDR3 in amino acids: CASSLELGVAQLQHF. CDR3 DNA sequence: TGTGCCAGCAGCTTAGAACTGGGGGTGGCTCAGCTCCAGCATTTC.